The T cell receptor (beta chain) described here comes from a study of T cell repertoires in cytomegalovirus infection. TCRdb re-called the reads with MiXCR, one entry per CDR3 protein. The sample consists of tens of thousands of distinct CDR3 sequences, 3.5% to 4% of them appearing once. CDR1 is DFQATT and CDR2 is SNEGSKA in the germline V gene (reference sequence). CDR3 size: 14 residues. The junction had 11 bases not matched to a gene; V was cut back by 0 bases and J by 12 bases. This clonotype was counted only a few times. Its antigen remains unidentified. Study-level findings and limits: Adding up the frequency of public TCR beta families identified people who carried CMV plus the relevant HLA.

Sequences were obtained from PBMCs. The chain is built from TRBV20-1 and TRBJ2-1; 7 bases are a match to TRBD1. The receptor comes from a human donor in good health (CMV status not recorded). Some clones in this sample may be carry-over from other donors' samples. CDR3 in amino acids: CSARDGTVPLGQFF. DNA for the CDR3: TGCAGTGCTAGAGATGGGACAGTTCCTCTGGGGCAGTTCTTC.